This T cell receptor (beta chain) emerged from a study of blood T cell repertoires in COVID-19. Study information: Sites in the United States, Italy and Spain provided acute and convalescent COVID-19 samples. The analysed material was cDNA or gDNA that came from T cells, B-cell-depleted T cells, or PBMCs.

Germline CDR1 reads SNHLY; CDR2 reads FYNNEI. There are 14 residues in the CDR3. J gave up 7 bases and V 3 bases, and 5 bases lay outside the gene matches. Per the authors' pipeline: Reference gene primers were amplified, and this amplification served to estimate nucleated cell counts. Produced via immunoSEQ multiplex PCR; TCRdb's table is partial and in-frame only. V and J calls and clone size are as listed in that table; D and trimming were resolved from the DNA. This sample has tens of thousands of clones, with roughly four fifths found just once. This clone showed up just a few times. This sequence was found in a woman aged 80 or over with acute or convalescent COVID-19. The genes are TRBV2 and TRBJ2-1; 8 bases match TRBD2. The sample comprised peripheral blood. DNA of the CDR3: TGTGCCAGCAGTGATCTAGTAGCGGGAAATGAGCAGTTCTTC. Translated: CASSDLVAGNEQFF. The whole variable domain, filled in from reference TRBV2 and TRBJ2-1, reads EPEVTQTPSHQVTQMGQEVILRCVPISNHLYFYWYRQILGQKVEFLVSFYNNEISEKSEIFDDQFSVERPDGSNFTLKIRSTKLEDSAMYFCASSDLVAGNEQFFGPGTRLTVL.